The sequence of this T cell receptor (beta chain) was determined in a study of shared clonotypes between healthy human individuals. Overall study context: Donors had three CD4 naive, three CD4 memory, two CD8 naive and one CD8 memory plate apiece. General study results and limits: With a handful of donors compared, about 5% of naive CD4 clonotypes were shared. Depth was large, yet rarefaction showed that sorted-subset sequencing was incomplete.

Produced via immunoSEQ multiplex PCR; TCRdb's table is partial and in-frame only. The table shows some 790,000 clones, with 72% occurring only once. This clone was seen only once. Its antigen is unidentified. The sequence came from a woman aged 25-40 years in good health. The sample taken for sequencing was memory CD4+ T cells sorted from blood. Noted subset: CD45RA-negative fraction.

The chain's CDR3 is CASKYTSSQNTEAFF. CDR3 bases: TGTGCCAGCAAATATACAAGTTCGCAGAACACTGAAGCTTTCTTT. The chain is built from TRBV27 and TRBJ1-1, with D hard to call. The V gene lost 7 bases and the J gene lost 1 base, with 16 bases spanning the gap. The CDR3 has 15 residues. CDR1 and CDR2 from the germline V gene are MNHEY and SMNVEV (reference sequence).